Listed here are 30 T cell receptor beta chains from one sample, sequenced in a study of OX40 agonist ivuxolimab in advanced cancers. Profiled with immunoSEQ multiplex PCR; TCRdb holds only in-frame clones, not every one. The repertoire holds fewer than 70,000 clones, more than 65% seen once, with 1.5% to 2% in the top ten. The sequencing here drew on CD4+ or CD8+ T cells sorted from blood, taken in a trial of the OX40 agonist ivuxolimab. Every receptor here comes from an adult with an advanced solid tumor such as melanoma, head and neck, liver or kidney cancer.

This clone was found once. The chain links TRBV28 to TRBJ2-7; TRBD1 aligns across 10 bases. Germline V gene data show CDR1 as MDHEN and CDR2 as SYDVKM. J gave up 1 base and V 10 bases, and 4 bases lay outside the gene matches. The CDR3 has 13 amino acids. The CDR3, as DNA: TGTGCCATCGGGACAGGGGATTCCTACGAGCAGTACTTC. Its protein product is CAIGTGDSYEQYF.

The rearrangement joins TRBV20-1 to TRBJ1-2, with D hard to call. Germline CDR1 and CDR2: DFQATT and SNEGSKA (reference sequence). The CDR3 length is 11 residues. V lost 3 bases and J 8 bases, leaving 10 bases between the germline ends. CDR3 coding DNA: TGCAGTGCTAGTGGGATGGGAGGCTACACCTTC. Translating it yields CSASGMGGYTF.

The chain uses TRBV9 and TRBJ2-7; the D is unclear. Trimming removed 7 bases from V and 7 bases from J, with 15 bases in between. The CDR3 length is 12 residues. In germline, CDR1 is SGDLS, CDR2 YYNGEE. The CDR3 reads CASGSDVFEQYF. The CDR3, as DNA: TGTGCCAGCGGATCAGACGTCTTTGAGCAGTACTTC.

The genes are TRBV7-2 and TRBJ1-5; D is unclear. Germline CDR1 and CDR2: SGHTA and FQGNSA. The germline V and J ends were trimmed by 1 base and 2 bases, with 9 bases remaining between them. The CDR3 sequence is 15 residues long. The CDR3 loop is CASSLGPPGNQPQHF. CDR3 coding DNA: TGTGCCAGCAGCTTAGGGCCCCCGGGCAATCAGCCCCAGCATTTT.

The chain combines TRBV20-1 with TRBJ2-1; D is possibly TRBD2 (5 bases). The CDR3 spans 11 residues. V was cut by 5 bases and J by 12 bases, with 14 bases left in between. The germline CDR1 and CDR2 sequences are DFQATT and SNEGSKA (reference sequence). The CDR3 DNA sequence: TGCAGTGCTGCGGGCCTTTACACGCAGTTCTTC. Translation: CSAAGLYTQFF.

This clone was observed once. As DNA, the CDR3 is TGCGCCAGCAGCCCCCAGACAGGGGTGGGGGAGCAGTACTTC. Encoded protein: CASSPQTGVGEQYF. The chain recombines TRBV5-1 with TRBJ2-7; the match to TRBD1 covers 8 bases. Germline CDR1 and CDR2: SGHRS and YFSETQ. CDR3 length: 14 amino acids. V shed 4 bases and J 7 bases; nucleotides not matched to a gene: 10.

This clone was counted once. This rearrangement joins TRBV28 to TRBJ1-2; 7 bases fit TRBD1. J was trimmed by 8 bases and V by 6 bases; bases with no gene match: 12. The germline gives CDR1 MDHEN, CDR2 SYDVKM. The CDR3 spans 14 residues. CDR3 protein: CASSTPGGGDGYTF. CDR3 sequence (DNA): TGTGCCAGCAGCACACCAGGGGGAGGGGACGGCTACACCTTC.

The V call is TRBV6-5, the J call TRBJ1-4; 9 positions agree with TRBD1. Trimming cost V 5 bases and J 7 bases; bases outside gene matches: 5. This CDR3 is 14 amino acids long. Germline V gene lookup returns CDR1 MNHEY and CDR2 SVGAGI. The CDR3: CASSSGTGIEKLFF. The CDR3 coding sequence is TGTGCCAGCAGTAGTGGGACAGGGATTGAAAAACTGTTTTTT.

This chain uses TRBV6-5 with TRBJ2-7; D is possibly TRBD2 (7 bases). This CDR3 is built from 13 residues. CDR1 is MNHEY, CDR2 SVGAGI, per germline. V was pared by 8 bases and J by 0 bases, with 11 bases between. CDR3 protein: CASSRGGSYEQYF. The CDR3 region has the DNA TGTGCCAGCTCGAGGGGGGGCTCCTACGAGCAGTACTTC.

This CDR3 reads CASSFSAGGWQETQYF. CDR3 in DNA: TGCGCCAGCAGCTTCTCAGCGGGAGGATGGCAAGAGACCCAGTACTTC. V usage is TRBV5-1 and J usage is TRBJ2-5; 9 nucleotides line up with TRBD2. V shed 2 bases and J 2 bases; nucleotides not matched to a gene: 7. The CDR3 is 16 residues long. Germline CDR1 SGHRS, CDR2 YFSETQ.

The J gene is TRBJ2-3, the V gene TRBV5-4; 8 nucleotides match TRBD2. Germline V gives CDR1 SGHNT, CDR2 YYREEE (reference sequence). This CDR3 region has 16 residues. V shed 2 bases, J shed 0 bases, and the junction held 5 bases outside the gene matches. The CDR3 reads CASSLPSGRSTDTQYF. DNA of the CDR3: TGTGCCAGCAGCTTACCTAGCGGGCGTAGCACAGATACGCAGTATTTT.

CDR3 coding DNA: TGTGCCAGCAGCGACAGGGTACCCAATGAGCAGTTCTTC. Translated, it gives CASSDRVPNEQFF. This chain links TRBV5-6 with TRBJ2-1; the match to TRBD1 covers 7 bases. Germline lookup yields CDR1 SGHDT and CDR2 YYEEEE. V lost 4 bases to trimming and J lost 6 bases; unmatched junction nucleotides: 4. CDR3 length: 13 residues.

This clone was counted a single time. The rearrangement links TRBV6-5 to TRBJ2-7, with 7 bases that match TRBD1. The CDR3 consists of 12 residues. V lost 9 bases and J lost 2; bases outside the gene matches: 4. The germline gives CDR1 MNHEY, CDR2 SVGAGI. CDR3 sequence reads: CASWDSPYEQYF. CDR3 nucleotide sequence: TGTGCCAGTTGGGACAGCCCCTACGAGCAGTACTTC.

V gene TRBV7-9 combines with J gene TRBJ2-4; D might be TRBD2 (6 bases). The length of the CDR3 is 12 residues. V was shortened by 5 bases and J by 11 bases, with 13 bases between the two germline ends. Germline V gene lookup returns CDR1 SEHNR and CDR2 FQNEAQ (reference sequence). In nucleotides, the CDR3 is TGTGCCAGCAGCCAGGAGGAGGGATTTCAGTACTTC. Translation: CASSQEEGFQYF. The whole variable domain, filled in from reference TRBV7-9 and TRBJ2-4, reads DTGVSQNPRHKITKRGQNVTFRCDPISEHNRLYWYRQTLGQGPEFLTYFQNEAQLEKSRLLSDRFSAERPKGSFSTLEIQRTEQGDSAMYLCASSQEEGFQYFGAGTRLSVL.

There are a few counts of this clone. The chain uses TRBV9 and TRBJ1-2; TRBD1 is a possible D gene (6 bases). The CDR3 is 15 residues long. From germline, CDR1 is SGDLS and CDR2 YYNGEE. The V and J ends lost 3 bases and 1 base respectively, with 13 bases between them. CDR3 residues: CASSGYGQLNYGYTF. The CDR3 DNA sequence: TGTGCCAGCAGCGGATACGGACAGCTTAACTATGGCTACACCTTC.

The gene calls are TRBV19 and TRBJ2-1, with 7 positions matching TRBD1. The germline gives CDR1 LNHDA, CDR2 SQIVND (reference sequence). The CDR3 consists of 14 residues. V was clipped by 9 bases and J by 4 bases; unmatched bases: 9. In DNA, the CDR3 is TGTGCCAGCACACCCCGGGACAGATACAATGAGCAGTTCTTC. It yields the protein CASTPRDRYNEQFF. Complete variable domain (other parts from reference TRBV19 and TRBJ2-1): DGGITQSPKYLFRKEGQNVTLSCEQNLNHDAMYWYRQDPGQGLRLIYYSQIVNDFQKGDIAEGYSVSREKKESFPLTVTSAQKNPTAFYLCASTPRDRYNEQFFGPGTRLTVL.

The gene calls are TRBV20-1 and TRBJ2-7, with D hard to call. Germline V gene data show CDR1 as DFQATT and CDR2 as SNEGSKA (reference sequence). This CDR3 region has 11 residues. The ends were cut back, 5 bases at V and 6 bases at J, with 11 bases in the middle. In DNA, the CDR3 is TGCAGTGCTGCCCCGATGGGCGAGCAGTACTTC. This sequence encodes CSAAPMGEQYF.

This clone was detected only a few times. The chain has TRBV18 and TRBJ2-7, with 9 bases that match TRBD2. V trimming: 6 bases; J trimming: 3 bases; junction bases outside the gene matches: 6. The CDR3 covers 14 residues. CDR1 is KGHSH and CDR2 is LQKENI in the germline V gene. The CDR3 is CASSRSGSDYEQYF. DNA for the CDR3: TGTGCCAGCTCCCGTAGCGGGAGCGACTACGAGCAGTACTTC.

The CDR3 here is CASSRTSFGIDEQFF. The CDR3 DNA follows: TGTGCCAGTAGTAGGACTAGCTTCGGGATCGATGAGCAGTTCTTC. The chain uses TRBV19 and TRBJ2-1; TRBD2 matches 8 bases. The CDR3 is 15 residues long. V lost 4 bases, J lost 8 bases, and 10 bases stayed unmatched. CDR1 is LNHDA and CDR2 is SQIVND in the germline V gene (reference sequence).

This chain connects TRBV29-1 to TRBJ2-2; 9 bases line up with TRBD1. The V gene end was trimmed by 5 bases and the J gene end by 4 bases; junction bases not matched to a gene: 5. There are 14 residues in the CDR3. Germline CDR1 SQVTM, CDR2 ANQGSEA. CDR3 amino acids: CSVSTGGATGELFF. The CDR3 DNA reads as TGCAGCGTTTCGACAGGGGGAGCCACCGGGGAGCTGTTTTTT.

V usage is TRBV15 and J usage is TRBJ2-7; TRBD1 is a possible D gene (5 bases). Per the germline V gene, CDR1 is LNHNV and CDR2 is YYDKDF (reference sequence). This CDR3 region has 13 residues. The V end was cut by 0 bases, the J end by 3 bases, with 6 bases between. The CDR3 loop is CATSRDTGYEQYF. The CDR3 DNA reads TGTGCCACCAGCAGAGATACAGGCTACGAGCAGTACTTC.

This rearrangement joins TRBV19 to TRBJ1-2, with D unclear. CDR3 length: 15 residues. Trimming left V 6 bases short and J 4 bases short, with 18 bases between. Germline values: CDR1 LNHDA, CDR2 SQIVND (reference sequence). CDR3 bases: TGTGCCAGTAGGCCCCCCGGAAGGCTCCCCTATGGCTACACCTTC. Translation: CASRPPGRLPYGYTF.

The chain employs TRBV2 and TRBJ1-1; D is unclear. Looked up from germline, CDR1 is SNHLY and CDR2 is FYNNEI. CDR3 size: 13 residues. The germline V and J ends were trimmed by 10 bases and 1 base, with 13 bases remaining between them. CDR3 DNA: TGTGCCACCGCGGCAGACCCGAACACTGAAGCTTTCTTT. It specifies CATAADPNTEAFF.

This sequence joins TRBV5-4 and TRBJ2-3; perhaps D is TRBD1 or TRBD2 (5 bases each). In germline, CDR1 is SGHNT, CDR2 YYREEE (reference sequence). The CDR3 contains 14 residues. The ends were cut back, 0 bases at V and 2 bases at J, with 7 bases in the middle. The CDR3 is CASSLAGPTDTQYF. The CDR3 bases are TGTGCCAGCAGCTTGGCGGGACCCACAGATACGCAGTATTTT. Together with reference TRBV5-4 and TRBJ2-3, the CDR3 gives the full variable domain: ETGVTQSPTHLIKTRGQQVTLRCSSQSGHNTVSWYQQALGQGPQFIFQYYREEENGRGNFPPRFSGLQFPNYSSELNVNALELDDSALYLCASSLAGPTDTQYFGPGTRLTVL.

This chain joins TRBV27 and TRBJ1-4; no definite D call. The CDR3 consists of 14 residues. Trimming stripped 0 bases from V and 8 bases from J, with 10 bases between. CDR1 is MNHEY, CDR2 SMNVEV, per germline (reference sequence). The CDR3: CASSLSTSSEKLFF. Written as DNA, the CDR3 is TGTGCCAGCAGTTTATCCACTTCATCCGAAAAACTGTTTTTT.

The V gene is TRBV6-5, the J gene TRBJ1-2; TRBD1 agrees at 8 bases. Germline V CDR1 and CDR2: MNHEY, SVGAGI. With V trimmed by 5 bases and J by 8 bases, 7 bases remained unmatched. The CDR3 runs 13 residues. CDR3 in amino acids: CASSRTGNFGYTF. Here the CDR3 DNA reads TGTGCCAGCAGTCGGACAGGGAACTTCGGCTACACCTTC.

The chain employs TRBV21-1 and TRBJ2-1; the table's D call TRBD1 went unverified against the DNA. TRBV21-1 is given as a pseudogene. The CDR3 loop spans 16 amino acids. In DNA form, the CDR3 reads TGTGCCAGCAGCAAAAAACAGGGCGGCTCCTACAATGAGCAGTTCTTC. Its protein is CASSKKQGGSYNEQFF.

This clone has a single count. The V gene is TRBV2, the J gene TRBJ1-2; 7 nucleotides agree with TRBD1. Germline V CDR1 and CDR2: SNHLY, FYNNEI. The CDR3 has 11 residues. The junction had 2 bases not matched to a gene; V was cut back by 4 bases and J by 9 bases. The CDR3 loop reads CASSGDRRYTF. The CDR3 region has the DNA TGTGCCAGCAGTGGGGACAGACGCTACACCTTC. The variable domain in full, completed from reference TRBV2 and TRBJ1-2, reads EPEVTQTPSHQVTQMGQEVILRCVPISNHLYFYWYRQILGQKVEFLVSFYNNEISEKSEIFDDQFSVERPDGSNFTLKIRSTKLEDSAMYFCASSGDRRYTFGSGTRLTVV.

The chain recombines TRBV10-3 with TRBJ2-7, with a possible D match to TRBD1 (6 bases). The CDR3 extends over 13 amino acids. The ends were cut back, 6 bases at V and 4 bases at J, with 13 bases in the middle. Germline assignment: CDR1 ENHRY and CDR2 SYGVKD. The CDR3 region is CAIRNLQGYEQYF. CDR3 sequence (DNA): TGTGCCATCAGAAATCTACAGGGATACGAGCAGTACTTC.

This chain joins TRBV7-2 and TRBJ2-1; a weak D match, TRBD2 (6 bases). The CDR3 runs 14 residues. V was clipped by 2 bases and J by 2 bases, with 7 bases between them. Germline assignment: CDR1 SGHTA and CDR2 FQGNSA. CDR3 sequence reads: CASSLTSTYNEQFF. The CDR3 DNA reads TGTGCCAGCAGCTTAACTAGCACCTACAATGAGCAGTTCTTC.